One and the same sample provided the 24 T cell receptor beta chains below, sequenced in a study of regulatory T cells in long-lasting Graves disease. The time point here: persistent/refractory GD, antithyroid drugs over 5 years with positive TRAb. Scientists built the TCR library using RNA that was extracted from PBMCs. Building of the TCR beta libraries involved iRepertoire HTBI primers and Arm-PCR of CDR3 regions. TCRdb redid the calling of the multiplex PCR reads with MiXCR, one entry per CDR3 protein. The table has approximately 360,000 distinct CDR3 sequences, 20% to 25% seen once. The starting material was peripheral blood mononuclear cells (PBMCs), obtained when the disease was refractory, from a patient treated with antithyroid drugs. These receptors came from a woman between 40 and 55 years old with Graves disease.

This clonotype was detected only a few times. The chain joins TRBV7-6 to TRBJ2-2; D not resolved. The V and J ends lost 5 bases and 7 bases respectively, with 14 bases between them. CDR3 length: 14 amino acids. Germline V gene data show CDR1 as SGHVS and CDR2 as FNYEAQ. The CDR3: CASSSSDKGGELFF. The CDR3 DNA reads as TGTGCCAGCAGCAGCTCCGACAAGGGCGGGGAGCTGTTTTTT.

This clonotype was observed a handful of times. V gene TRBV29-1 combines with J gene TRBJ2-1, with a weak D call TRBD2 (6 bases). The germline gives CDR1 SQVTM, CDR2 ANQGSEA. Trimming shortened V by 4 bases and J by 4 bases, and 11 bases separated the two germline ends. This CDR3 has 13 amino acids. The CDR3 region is CSVVTSLYNEQFF. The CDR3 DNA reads TGCAGCGTTGTCACTAGCTTATACAATGAGCAGTTCTTC.

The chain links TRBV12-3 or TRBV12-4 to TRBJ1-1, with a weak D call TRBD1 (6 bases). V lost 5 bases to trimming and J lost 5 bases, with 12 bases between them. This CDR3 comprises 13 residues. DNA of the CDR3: TGTGCCAGCAGTCCCCACAGGGTTACTGAAGCTTTCTTT. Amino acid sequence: CASSPHRVTEAFF.

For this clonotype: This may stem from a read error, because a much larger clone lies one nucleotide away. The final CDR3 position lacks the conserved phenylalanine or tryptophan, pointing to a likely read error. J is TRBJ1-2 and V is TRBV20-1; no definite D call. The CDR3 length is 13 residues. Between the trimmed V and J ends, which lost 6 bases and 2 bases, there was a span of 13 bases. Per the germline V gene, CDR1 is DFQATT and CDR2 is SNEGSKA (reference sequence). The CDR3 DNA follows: TGCAGTGCATCGGACGGATTAAACTATGGCTACACCTCC. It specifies CSASDGLNYGYTS.

DNA of the CDR3: TGTGCCACCAGCAAATCCGACAGGAACACTGAAGCTTTCTTT. Protein sequence: CATSKSDRNTEAFF. This rearrangement joins TRBV15 to TRBJ1-1; tentatively, D is TRBD1 (5 bases). This CDR3 is built from 14 residues. Germline loops: CDR1 LNHNV, CDR2 YYDKDF (reference sequence). With 4 bases removed from V and 1 base from J, the gap between germline ends came to 10 bases.

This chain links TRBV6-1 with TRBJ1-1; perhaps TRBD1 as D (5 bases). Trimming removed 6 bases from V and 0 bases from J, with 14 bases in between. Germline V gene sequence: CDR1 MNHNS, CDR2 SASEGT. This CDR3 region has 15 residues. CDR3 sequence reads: CASSPRGLMNTEAFF. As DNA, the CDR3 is TGTGCCAGCAGCCCCCGGGGCCTAATGAACACTGAAGCTTTCTTT.

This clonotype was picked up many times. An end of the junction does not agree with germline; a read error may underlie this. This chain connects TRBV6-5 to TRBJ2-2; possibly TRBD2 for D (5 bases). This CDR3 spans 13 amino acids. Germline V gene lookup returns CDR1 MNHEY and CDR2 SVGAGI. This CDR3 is CASSYSFFGELLF. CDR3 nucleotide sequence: TGTGCCAGCAGTTACTCGTTTTTCGGGGAGCTGCTTTTT.

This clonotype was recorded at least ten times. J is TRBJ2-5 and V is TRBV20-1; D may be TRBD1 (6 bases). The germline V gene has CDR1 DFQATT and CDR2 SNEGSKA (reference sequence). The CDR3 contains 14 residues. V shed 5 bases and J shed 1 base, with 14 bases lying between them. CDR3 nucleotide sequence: TGCAGTGCTCGGATACAGGGTATCCAAGAGACCCAGTACTTC. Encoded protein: CSARIQGIQETQYF.

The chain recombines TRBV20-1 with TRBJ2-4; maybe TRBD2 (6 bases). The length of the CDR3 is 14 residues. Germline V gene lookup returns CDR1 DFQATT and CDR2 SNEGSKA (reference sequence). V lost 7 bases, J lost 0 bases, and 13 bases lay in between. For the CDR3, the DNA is TGCAGTGTACCGGACTATCTAGCCAAAAACATTCAGTACTTC. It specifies CSVPDYLAKNIQYF.

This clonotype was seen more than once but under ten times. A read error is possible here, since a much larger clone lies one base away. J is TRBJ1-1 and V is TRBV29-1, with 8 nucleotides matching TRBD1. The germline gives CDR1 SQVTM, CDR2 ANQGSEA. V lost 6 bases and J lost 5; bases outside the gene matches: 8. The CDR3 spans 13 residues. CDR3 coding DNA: TGCAGCGTGGGACAGGCCCCGGATACTGAAGCTTTCTTT. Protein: CSVGQAPDTEAFF.

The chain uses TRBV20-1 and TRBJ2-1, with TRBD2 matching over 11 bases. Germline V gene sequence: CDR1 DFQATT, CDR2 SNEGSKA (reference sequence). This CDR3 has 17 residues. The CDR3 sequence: CSVDKLRTSGSTGEQFF. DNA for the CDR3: TGCAGCGTCGACAAACTACGAACTAGCGGGAGTACGGGTGAGCAGTTCTTC.

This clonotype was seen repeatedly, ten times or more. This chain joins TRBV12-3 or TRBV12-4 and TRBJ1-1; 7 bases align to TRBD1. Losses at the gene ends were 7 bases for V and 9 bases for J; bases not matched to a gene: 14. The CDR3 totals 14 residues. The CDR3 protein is CASIWDRNSRKAFF. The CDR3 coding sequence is TGTGCCAGCATTTGGGACAGAAACAGCCGAAAAGCTTTCTTT.

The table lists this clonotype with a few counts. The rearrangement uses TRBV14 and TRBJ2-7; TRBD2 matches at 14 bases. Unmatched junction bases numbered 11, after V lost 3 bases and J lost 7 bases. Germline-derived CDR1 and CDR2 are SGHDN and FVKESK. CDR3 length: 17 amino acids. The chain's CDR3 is CASSQTPGLAGVGEQYF. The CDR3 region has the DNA TGTGCCAGCAGCCAGACACCGGGACTAGCGGGAGTCGGGGAGCAGTACTTC.

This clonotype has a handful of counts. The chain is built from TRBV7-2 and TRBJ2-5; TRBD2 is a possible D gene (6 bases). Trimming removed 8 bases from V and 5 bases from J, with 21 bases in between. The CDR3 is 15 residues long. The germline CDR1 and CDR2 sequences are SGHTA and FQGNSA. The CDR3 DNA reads TGTGCCAGCTCGAGGGGCGGGATTTCGACGGAGACCCAGTACTTC. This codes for CASSRGGISTETQYF.

The CDR3 region is CASSSQGTGPNEQFF. CDR3 in DNA: TGTGCCAGCAGTTCACAGGGGACAGGTCCCAATGAGCAGTTCTTC. This rearrangement joins TRBV12-3 or TRBV12-4 to TRBJ2-1; TRBD1 matches at 8 bases. There are 15 residues in the CDR3. The V segment lost 4 bases and the J segment 6 bases; nucleotides outside the gene matches: 8.

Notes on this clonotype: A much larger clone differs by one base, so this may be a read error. CDR3 coding DNA: TGCAGTGCTACAGGTGTGACTGCGTTACCGCAGCGGTACTTC. Its protein product is CSATGVTALPQRYF. The rearrangement joins TRBV20-1 to TRBJ2-7; D uncertain. This CDR3 comprises 14 residues. Germline values: CDR1 DFQATT, CDR2 SNEGSKA (reference sequence). V gave up 4 bases and J gave up 12 bases, with 25 bases separating them.

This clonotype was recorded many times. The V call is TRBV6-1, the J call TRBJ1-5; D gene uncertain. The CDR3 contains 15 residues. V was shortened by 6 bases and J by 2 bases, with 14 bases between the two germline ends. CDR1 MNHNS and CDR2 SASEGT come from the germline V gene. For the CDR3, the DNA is TGTGCCAGCAGACCAAGATCCACGGGCAATCAGCCCCAGCATTTT. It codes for CASRPRSTGNQPQHF.

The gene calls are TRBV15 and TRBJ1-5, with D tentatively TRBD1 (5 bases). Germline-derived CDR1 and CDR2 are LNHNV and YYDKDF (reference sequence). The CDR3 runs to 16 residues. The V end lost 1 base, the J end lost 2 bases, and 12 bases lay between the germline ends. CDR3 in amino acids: CATSRGIWGGNQPQHF. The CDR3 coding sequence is TGTGCCACCAGCAGAGGAATTTGGGGGGGCAATCAGCCCCAGCATTTT.

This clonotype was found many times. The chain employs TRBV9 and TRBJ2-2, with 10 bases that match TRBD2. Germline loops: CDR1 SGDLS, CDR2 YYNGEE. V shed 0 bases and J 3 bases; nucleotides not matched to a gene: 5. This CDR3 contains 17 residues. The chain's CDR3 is CASSVARSGRHTGELFF. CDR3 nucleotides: TGTGCCAGCAGCGTAGCTCGTAGCGGGAGGCACACCGGGGAGCTGTTTTTT.

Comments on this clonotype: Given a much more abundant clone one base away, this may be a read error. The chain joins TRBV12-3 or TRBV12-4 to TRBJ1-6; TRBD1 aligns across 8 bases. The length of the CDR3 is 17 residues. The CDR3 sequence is CASSQTQGASYNPPLHF. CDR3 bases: TGTGCCAGCAGCCAGACCCAGGGGGCGTCCTATAATCCACCCCTCCACTTT.

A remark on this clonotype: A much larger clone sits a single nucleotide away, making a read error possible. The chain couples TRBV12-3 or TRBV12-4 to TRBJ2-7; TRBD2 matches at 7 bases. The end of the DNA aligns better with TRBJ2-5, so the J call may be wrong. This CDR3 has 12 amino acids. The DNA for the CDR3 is TGTGCCAGCAGTACTAGCGCCAAGACCCAGTACTTC. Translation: CASSTSAKTQYF.

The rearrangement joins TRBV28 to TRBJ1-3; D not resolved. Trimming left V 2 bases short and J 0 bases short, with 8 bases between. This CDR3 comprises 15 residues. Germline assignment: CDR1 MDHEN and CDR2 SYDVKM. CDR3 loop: CASSLIRSSGNTIYF. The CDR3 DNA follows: TGTGCCAGCAGTTTAATTAGGAGCTCTGGAAACACCATATATTTT.

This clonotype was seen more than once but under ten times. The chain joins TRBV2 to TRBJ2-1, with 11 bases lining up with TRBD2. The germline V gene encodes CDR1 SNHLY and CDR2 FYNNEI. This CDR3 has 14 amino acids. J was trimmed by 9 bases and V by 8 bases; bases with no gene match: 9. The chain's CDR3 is CASLLAGALGEQFF. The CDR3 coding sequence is TGTGCCAGCCTACTAGCGGGAGCTCTTGGTGAGCAGTTCTTC.

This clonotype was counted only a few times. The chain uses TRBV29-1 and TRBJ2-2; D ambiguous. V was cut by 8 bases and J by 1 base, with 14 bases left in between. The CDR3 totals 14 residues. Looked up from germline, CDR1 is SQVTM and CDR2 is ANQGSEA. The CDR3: CSIKQTVNTGELFF. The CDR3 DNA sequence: TGCAGCATAAAGCAAACAGTGAACACCGGGGAGCTGTTTTTT.